This passage covers 7 T cell receptor beta chains from one sample sequenced in a study of T cell repertoires in cytomegalovirus infection. No antigens are known for them. One entry per CDR3 protein, called by TCRdb with MiXCR from the reads. The sample shows some 900,000 distinct CDR3 sequences, roughly 33% of them seen only once. The sample was cultured CD8+ T cells from PBMCs, taken from culture after CMV antigen stimulation. These receptors came from a human donor in good health (CMV status not recorded). Some clones in this sample may be carry-over from other donors' samples.

At least ten counts were recorded for this clonotype. This rearrangement joins TRBV6-2 or TRBV6-3 to TRBJ2-7; D uncertain. V dropped 5 bases and J dropped 3 bases, with 17 bases sitting between them. The germline V gene has CDR1 MNHEY and CDR2 SVGEGT. CDR3 length: 15 residues. The CDR3 region has the DNA TGTGCCAGCAGTAGGAACCACCAGTTATTCTACGAGCAGTACTTC. Protein: CASSRNHQLFYEQYF.

About this clonotype: In this CDR3 the conserved last residue, phenylalanine or tryptophan, is missing, so a read error is likely. The V gene is TRBV19, the J gene TRBJ2-1; TRBD1 or TRBD2 may be the D gene (6 bases each). This CDR3 contains 14 residues. CDR1 and CDR2 (germline): LNHDA, SQIVND (reference sequence). V was trimmed by 7 bases and J by 4 bases, leaving 14 bases between them. CDR3 region: CASNEGGQYNEQFS. DNA of the CDR3: TGTGCCAGTAACGAGGGGGGCCAATACAATGAGCAGTTCTCC.

V gene TRBV14 combines with J gene TRBJ2-1, with a possible D match to TRBD2 (5 bases). With 4 bases removed from V and 10 bases from J, the gap between germline ends came to 14 bases. The CDR3 runs to 13 residues. CDR1 and CDR2 (germline): SGHDN, FVKESK. The CDR3 spells CASSPLGVGEQFF. The CDR3, as DNA: TGTGCCAGCAGCCCGCTCGGGGTAGGAGAGCAGTTCTTC.

In its sample, this clonotype was seen a few times. The chain links TRBV6-6 to TRBJ2-7, with no clear D. Germline V lookup: CDR1 MNHNY, CDR2 SVGAGI (reference sequence). Trimming left V 0 bases short and J 3 bases short, with 15 bases between. This CDR3 contains 16 residues. CDR3 bases: TGTGCCAGCAGTTACTCGAGTGGGAAGGGCGACTACGAGCAGTACGTC. It encodes CASSYSSGKGDYEQYV.

The chain joins TRBV2 to TRBJ2-3; D is perhaps TRBD1 or TRBD2 (5 bases each). Germline V gives CDR1 SNHLY, CDR2 FYNNEI. Trimming pared 4 bases from V and 2 bases from J, leaving 13 bases between. CDR3 size: 15 residues. Written as DNA, the CDR3 is TGTGCCAGCAGTGGGGAGCAGGGTGACACAGATACGCAGTATTTT. It translates to CASSGEQGDTDTQYF.

As regards this clonotype: This may be a read error: a much more frequent sequence differs by one nucleotide. The chain joins TRBV7-2 to TRBJ1-1; TRBD1 agrees at 9 bases. Germline V lookup: CDR1 SGHTA, CDR2 FQGNSA. CDR3 length: 16 amino acids. CDR3 residues: CANSNRDRAQNTEAFF. CDR3 sequence (DNA): TGTGCCAACAGCAACCGGGACAGGGCCCAGAACACTGAAGCTTTCTTT.

About this clonotype: This clone may be a read error of a much larger clone one base away. The CDR3 region has the DNA TGTGCCAGCAGCCGCTCCGAGGGCTCCACGGATACGCAGTATTTT. This gives the protein CASSRSEGSTDTQYF. The chain links TRBV7-2 to TRBJ2-3; D is perhaps TRBD2 (5 bases). This CDR3 is built from 15 residues. The germline V gene has CDR1 SGHTA and CDR2 FQGNSA. Between the trimmed V and J ends, which lost 5 bases and 6 bases, there was a span of 18 bases.